The clone carrying this TCR beta chain was detected a few times. No antigen is known for it. TCRdb re-called the 5' RACE reads through MiXCR, storing one row per CDR3 protein. The sample has fewer than 250,000 distinct CDR3 sequences, 7.5% seen once. This entry comes from a study of identical twins. Study results and caveats: Cord blood beta clonotypes that were abundant carried fewer insertions, and memory repertoires showed no such trend. In zero-insertion analyses, partial confounding could arise from invariant MAIT and iNKT cells. Researchers reported weaker excess twin sharing in beta out-of-frame sequences.

CDR3 length equals 15 residues. Germline V CDR1 and CDR2: SGHRS, YFSETQ. Trimming shortened V by 3 bases and J by 7 bases, and 19 bases separated the two germline ends. These data were also reused for a study on yellow fever vaccine responses in identical twins.

The TCR originated in a woman aged 18-29 years in good health. The chain combines TRBV5-1 with TRBJ1-1; tentatively, D is TRBD1 (5 bases). The sequenced sample was CD8+ T cells sorted from blood. The CDR3 is CASSSSGTMRDEAFF. Written as DNA, the CDR3 is TGCGCCAGCAGCTCATCCGGGACGATGAGGGATGAAGCTTTCTTT.